This TCR beta chain was documented in a study of CD4 T cells in relation to SARS-CoV-2 and coronaviruses. CD4+ T cells from unexposed donors were obtained before the COVID-19 pandemic (2011-2018). Isolation of CD4+ T cells took place after roughly nine days in culture. V was pared by 8 bases and J by 8 bases, with 15 bases between. From germline, CDR1 is LNHDA and CDR2 SQIVND (reference sequence). This CDR3 contains 12 residues. Some clones are missing from TCRdb's copy, which holds only in-frame ones; the method was immunoSEQ multiplex PCR. This sample yields 20,000 to 25,000 clones, of which 70% to 80% are seen a single time; over 10% belongs to the top ten. Regarding this clone: Its target is unknown.

The receptor comes from a human donor in good health. Sequenced sample: CD4+ T cells from PBMCs, cultured in vitro. The chain joins TRBV19 to TRBJ1-2; no reliable D call. This chain's CDR3 is CASGPNTGGYTF. CDR3 in DNA: TGTGCCAGTGGACCGAATACTGGCGGCTACACCTTC. Full variable domain (missing parts from reference TRBV19 and TRBJ1-2): DGGITQSPKYLFRKEGQNVTLSCEQNLNHDAMYWYRQDPGQGLRLIYYSQIVNDFQKGDIAEGYSVSREKKESFPLTVTSAQKNPTAFYLCASGPNTGGYTFGSGTRLTVV.